The sequence of this T cell receptor (beta chain) was determined in a study of blood T cell repertoires in COVID-19. CDR1 is LNHDA and CDR2 is SQIVND in the germline V gene (reference sequence). The CDR3 has 15 amino acids. V was clipped by 6 bases and J by 5 bases; unmatched bases: 10. The table came from immunoSEQ multiplex PCR; TCRdb's copy has only in-frame clones and leaves some out. The profile shows about 480,000 clones, roughly nine tenths of them singletons. The gene calls are TRBV19 and TRBJ1-1; 9 bases are shared with TRBD1. The sequenced sample was peripheral blood. The clonotype comes from a man between 18 and 35 years old with COVID-19, enrolled during active disease. The CDR3 spells CASRTNRGRWTEAFF. CDR3 in DNA: TGTGCCAGTAGGACAAACAGGGGGCGTTGGACTGAAGCTTTCTTT. The variable domain in full, with the rest retrieved from reference TRBV19 and TRBJ1-1, is DGGITQSPKYLFRKEGQNVTLSCEQNLNHDAMYWYRQDPGQGLRLIYYSQIVNDFQKGDIAEGYSVSREKKESFPLTVTSAQKNPTAFYLCASRTNRGRWTEAFFGQGTRLTVV.